This section outlines one TCR beta chain sequence together with its context. V dropped 4 bases and J dropped 0 bases, with 19 bases sitting between them. CDR3 length: 19 residues. CDR1 MNHEY and CDR2 SVGEGT come from the germline V gene. Authors' data handling: Cell counts per sample came from amplifying reference gene primers. The repertoire was sequenced with immunoSEQ multiplex PCR; TCRdb's copy has only in-frame clones and lacks some. That table furnishes V, J and clone size, whereas the DNA furnished D and trimming. The sample includes around 140,000 clones, 65% to 90% of them seen just once. This specimen belongs to a study of blood T cell repertoires in COVID-19. Study as a whole: PBMCs, B-cell-depleted T cells, or T cells were the source of the cDNA or gDNA that made up the material.

The chain employs TRBV6-2 or TRBV6-3 and TRBJ2-6; weak D call: TRBD1 (6 bases). Material for sequencing was peripheral blood. This TCR was sampled from a woman aged 60-75 years with active or convalescent COVID-19. The DNA of the CDR3 is TGTGCCAGCAGTTCGCCAACAGGGATATCTTACTCTGGGGCCAACGTCCTGACTTTC. Amino acids: CASSSPTGISYSGANVLTF.